Listed below are T cell receptor beta chains from one sample, sequenced in a study of T cell changes during pregnancy in multiple sclerosis. The method was immunoSEQ multiplex PCR; TCRdb's version includes in-frame clones alone and lacks a portion of them. There are around 39,000 clones in the sample; about nine tenths occur only once, and 1.2% lies in the top ten. Sample: CD4+ T cells from peripheral blood mononuclear cells, taken before pregnancy. These receptors were obtained from a female donor with multiple sclerosis, enrolled in a pregnancy study. Each CDR3 is given with its conserved first and last residue. A D gene is named only where the DNA matches it firmly. Clone sizes are given selectively: once, few, many, or a class where the clone is expanded.

>TRBJ1-2|-|-|TRBV11-2
TGTGCCAGCAGCTTAGACAGGGCCTATGGCTACACCTTC
CASSLDRAYGYTF
>TRBJ2-7|TRBD2|-|TRBV9
TGTGCCAGCAGCGCTACTAGCGGGAGAGGGGAGCAGTACTTC
CASSATSGRGEQYF
>TRBJ1-5|-|-|TRBV6-1
TGTGCCAGCAGTGCAGGACAGCCCCAGCATTTT
CASSAGQPQHF
>TRBJ2-3|TRBD2|once|TRBV4-3
TGCGCCAGCAGCGGGTTGTGGGTAGCGGGGGCGGGAGATACGCAGTATTTT
CASSGLWVAGAGDTQYF
>TRBJ2-7|TRBD2|-|TRBV7-2
TGTGCCAGCAGCTCCCCCCCCGGGACTAGCGGGAGTTACGAGCAGTACTTC
CASSSPPGTSGSYEQYF
>TRBJ2-2|-|-|TRBV19
TGTGCCAGTAGTACTCGGACACCCACGAACACCGGGGAGCTGTTTTTT
CASSTRTPTNTGELFF
>TRBJ2-3|-|-|TRBV5-1
TGCGCCAGCGCCCCCGGGGGGCGGGATACGCAGTATTTT
CASAPGGRDTQYF
>TRBJ2-5|TRBD2|-|TRBV5-1
TGCGCCAGCAGCAATAGCGGGATCAGGGAGACCCAGTACTTC
CASSNSGIRETQYF
>TRBJ1-3|-|-|TRBV30
TGTGCCTGGGGACGTACAGGGAACTCTGGAAACACCATATATTTT
CAWGRTGNSGNTIYF
>TRBJ2-1|-|-|TRBV5-5
TGTGCCAGCAGCTTCGGTCAGGGAAGCGATGAGCAGTTCTTC
CASSFGQGSDEQFF
>TRBJ2-3|-|-|TRBV18
TGTGCCAGCTCACCACAGACGGGAGCCACAGATACGCAGTATTTT
CASSPQTGATDTQYF
>TRBJ2-1|-|-|TRBV21-1
TGTGCCAGCATTCCGATTCAGGGTCTCTTCTCCTACAATGAGCAGTTCTTC
CASIPIQGLFSYNEQFF
>TRBJ1-4|-|-|TRBV2
TGTGCCAGCAGGGAATCCGGGGTATATGAAAAACTGTTTTTT
CASRESGVYEKLFF
>TRBJ2-3|-|-|TRBV21-1
TGTGCCAGCAGAGCCAGATTGACTAGCGGGACCTCCACAGATACGCAGTATTTT
CASRARLTSGTSTDTQYF
>TRBJ2-1|-|-|TRBV7-9
TGTGCCAGCAGCTTAGTCCAGATGGTGCCGGGAAGGGAGAATGAGCAGTTCTTC
CASSLVQMVPGRENEQFF
>TRBJ2-2|TRBD2|-|TRBV11-2
TGTGCCAGCAGACGAATAGCGGGAGGGAGCACCGGGGAGCTGTTTTTT
CASRRIAGGSTGELFF
>TRBJ2-6|TRBD2|-|TRBV19
TGTGCCAGTAGTTGGCGGGAGCGCGGGGCCAACGTCCTGACTTTC
CASSWRERGANVLTF
>TRBJ2-2|-|once|TRBV5-4
TGTGCCAGCAGCCGCGACAAGAACACCGGGGAGCTGTTTTTT
CASSRDKNTGELFF
>TRBJ1-1|-|-|TRBV28
TGTGCCAGCAGTTTATCCGAGGTTCAAGCTTTCTTT
CASSLSEVQAFF
>TRBJ1-5|-|-|TRBV21-1
TGTGCCAGCAGCAAAGACGAACACAGGGATAATCAGCCCCAGCATTTT
CASSKDEHRDNQPQHF
>TRBJ2-4|TRBD2|-|TRBV19
TGTGCCAGTAGTCCCGGGACTAGCGGGATGGCCAAAAACATTCAGTACTTC
CASSPGTSGMAKNIQYF
>TRBJ1-1|TRBD1|-|TRBV29-1
TGCAGCGTAGATAACAGGGGCGCTGAAGCTTTCTTT
CSVDNRGAEAFF
>TRBJ2-3|TRBD2|once|TRBV30
TGTGCCTGGGACCCAGGGACTAGCGGAGGCACAGATACGCAGTATTTT
CAWDPGTSGGTDTQYF
>TRBJ2-1|-|-|TRBV21-1
TGTGCCAGCAGCAAAGGGGGGGGCGAGAGCTCCTACAATGAGCAGTTCTTC
CASSKGGGESSYNEQFF
>TRBJ1-3|-|-|TRBV6-1
TGTGCCAGCAGTGTCGGTGACTCTGGAAACACCATATATTTT
CASSVGDSGNTIYF
>TRBJ1-1|-|-|TRBV6-1
TGTGCCAGCAGTATACAGGTCTGGGGCACTGAAGCTTTCTTT
CASSIQVWGTEAFF
>TRBJ2-1|TRBD2|-|TRBV11-1
TGTGCCAGCAGCTTAAGGCGGGAGGGGCCAAATGAGCAGTTCTTC
CASSLRREGPNEQFF
>TRBJ1-1|-|-|TRBV29-1
TGCAGCGTCGGTAGACAGTTTGAAGCTTTCTTT
CSVGRQFEAFF
>TRBJ2-5|TRBD2|-|TRBV19
TGTGCCAGTAGTATTATAGCGGGAAGTACTCAAGAGACCCAGTACTTC
CASSIIAGSTQETQYF
>TRBJ2-1|TRBD2|-|TRBV9
TGTGCCAGCAGCCCAAGACTAGCGGGAGACAATGAGCAGTTCTTC
CASSPRLAGDNEQFF
>TRBJ1-1|TRBD1|-|TRBV4-1
TGCGCCAGCAGCCCACTCCCGGGACAGGTACCTGCTTTCTTT
CASSPLPGQVPAFF
>TRBJ2-7|-|-|TRBV28
TGTGCCAGCAAATCGGGACACCAGTCTGGGGAGCAGTACTTC
CASKSGHQSGEQYF
>TRBJ2-2|TRBD2|-|TRBV4-1
TGCGCCAGCAGACGGGGACTAGCGGGGTACACCGGGGAGCTGTTTTTT
CASRRGLAGYTGELFF
>TRBJ2-3|TRBD2|-|TRBV7-3
TGTGCCAGCAGCTTACTCGGGACTAGCGGTTTCACAGATACGCAGTATTTT
CASSLLGTSGFTDTQYF
>TRBJ2-7|-|-|TRBV29-1
TGCAGCGTTGTTGGGAGATTGCAAGAGCAGTACTTC
CSVVGRLQEQYF
>TRBJ1-2|TRBD1|-|TRBV4-1
TGCGCCAGCAGCCAACAAGGAAGCCTGAACAGGGGTAACTATGGCTACACCTTC
CASSQQGSLNRGNYGYTF
>TRBJ1-1|TRBD1|-|TRBV7-9
TGTGCCAGCAGCCCACAGGGGGCGCGAGCTTTCTTT
CASSPQGARAFF
>TRBJ2-3|TRBD1|-|TRBV4-1
TGCGCCAGCAGCCGCAACCCGGACAGGGGCAACACAGATACGCAGTATTTT
CASSRNPDRGNTDTQYF
>TRBJ1-5|-|-|TRBV19
TGTGCCAGTAGTGCCCGTGTGTTCGGTAATAGCAATCAGCCCCAGCATTTT
CASSARVFGNSNQPQHF
>TRBJ2-7|-|-|TRBV7-7
TGTGCTAGCAGCGAGCGCTCGGGCTCCTACGAGCAGTACTTC
CASSERSGSYEQYF